Shown below are 30 T cell receptor beta chains from a single sample sequenced in a study of T cells in Graves' hyperthyroidism and ophthalmopathy. TCR beta CDR3 region amplification was performed from RNA transcripts. RT-PCR in the first round (using the HTBI primer set) targeted the TCR CDR3. Each CDR3 protein gets one entry after TCRdb re-called the multiplex PCR reads with MiXCR. The table includes 390,000 or so distinct CDR3 sequences, about 15% detected once. Sequencing was performed on blood. These receptor sequences come from a man aged 18 to 30 with Graves' ophthalmopathy.

At least ten counts were recorded for this clonotype. V usage is TRBV30 and J usage is TRBJ2-7; perhaps D is TRBD1 or TRBD2 (5 bases each). The V end lost 5 bases, the J end lost 0 bases, and 23 bases lay between the germline ends. Germline V lookup: CDR1 GTSNPN, CDR2 SVGIG (reference sequence). The CDR3 extends over 17 amino acids. CDR3 coding DNA: TGTGCCTGGCGCCAACCGTCCGGGACCATTAGCTCCTACGAGCAGTACTTC. It is translated as CAWRQPSGTISSYEQYF.

This clonotype was observed many times. The chain combines TRBV5-1 with TRBJ1-2, with 8 nucleotides matching TRBD1. V trimming: 1 base; J trimming: 5 bases; junction bases outside the gene matches: 4. Germline V CDR1 and CDR2: SGHRS, YFSETQ. The CDR3 length is 14 residues. The CDR3 DNA follows: TGCGCCAGCAGCTTGTCGGGACAGGCGTATGGCTACACCTTC. Amino acid sequence: CASSLSGQAYGYTF.

This rearrangement joins TRBV10-1 to TRBJ1-6; 7 positions match TRBD1. Germline V CDR1 and CDR2: WNHNN, SYGVQD (reference sequence). With V trimmed by 3 bases and J by 7 bases, 3 bases remained unmatched. CDR3 length equals 14 residues. The CDR3 bases are TGCGCCAGCAGTGATGGGACAGACAATTCACCCCTCCACTTT. It translates to CASSDGTDNSPLHF.

This clonotype came up many times. V is TRBV11-3 and J is TRBJ2-3; no clear D gene. CDR1 is SGHNT, CDR2 YENEEA, per germline. Trimming pared 4 bases from V and 4 bases from J, leaving 6 bases between. The CDR3 is made up of 12 amino acids. CDR3 residues: CASSYGADTQYF. DNA for the CDR3: TGTGCCAGCAGCTACGGAGCAGATACGCAGTATTTT.

This clonotype was picked up many times. DNA for the CDR3: TGTGCCAGCAGTTACACGGGGAGGGGGACTGAAGCTTTCTTT. It specifies CASSYTGRGTEAFF. This chain uses TRBV6-6 with TRBJ1-1; TRBD1 might be the D (6 bases). V gave up 2 bases and J gave up 5 bases, with 12 bases separating them. This CDR3 spans 14 amino acids. CDR1 and CDR2 from the germline V gene are MNHNY and SVGAGI (reference sequence).

There are many counts of this clonotype. CDR3 protein: CASRRTSGGQTQYF. CDR3 nucleotides: TGTGCCAGCAGAAGGACTAGCGGGGGGCAGACCCAGTACTTC. The chain has TRBV12-3 or TRBV12-4 and TRBJ2-5, with 14 bases aligning to TRBD2. The CDR3 totals 14 residues. V was clipped by 6 bases and J by 6 bases; unmatched bases: 3.

The rearrangement joins TRBV7-9 to TRBJ1-2; D remains unclear. Trimming took 1 base from V and 8 from J, leaving 11 bases between them. Looked up from germline, CDR1 is SEHNR and CDR2 is FQNEAQ (reference sequence). The CDR3 is 13 residues long. The CDR3: CASSLGLADGYTF. The CDR3 DNA reads TGTGCCAGCAGCTTAGGCTTGGCGGACGGCTACACCTTC.

In its sample, this clonotype was seen a few times. V gene TRBV6-5 combines with J gene TRBJ2-1, with D uncertain. The CDR3 consists of 15 residues. Trimming took 0 bases from V and 8 from J, leaving 14 bases between them. Germline V lookup: CDR1 MNHEY, CDR2 SVGAGI. The CDR3 coding sequence is TGTGCCAGCAGTTACTCGAATTACCTGCACTATGAGCAGTTCTTC. The encoded protein is CASSYSNYLHYEQFF.

The rearrangement links TRBV10-3 to TRBJ2-1; TRBD2 aligns across 7 bases. Germline CDR1 and CDR2: ENHRY and SYGVKD. CDR3 size: 14 residues. V shed 4 bases, J shed 2 bases, and the junction held 2 bases outside the gene matches. DNA of the CDR3: TGTGCCATCAGTGTAAGCGGGACCTACAATGAGCAGTTCTTC. Its translation is CAISVSGTYNEQFF.

The table lists this clonotype with many counts. The rearrangement joins TRBV6-2 or TRBV6-3 to TRBJ1-1, with D tentatively TRBD1 (6 bases). Germline lookup yields CDR1 MNHEY and CDR2 SVGEGT. This CDR3 contains 16 residues. Trimming took 10 bases from V and 4 from J, leaving 25 bases between them. DNA of the CDR3: TGTGCCACCAGAGGGGGGGCCGGCGCGAGAGGCACTGAAGCTTTCTTT. It encodes CATRGGAGARGTEAFF.

There are many counts of this clonotype. This CDR3 is CASSVTGPKYNEQFF. The CDR3, as DNA: TGTGCCAGCAGCGTGACAGGGCCGAAGTACAATGAGCAGTTCTTC. The rearrangement links TRBV6-2 or TRBV6-3 to TRBJ2-1; TRBD1 aligns across 7 bases. V shed 6 bases and J 4 bases; nucleotides not matched to a gene: 9. The length of the CDR3 is 15 residues. Germline lookup yields CDR1 MNHEY and CDR2 SVGEGT.

Ten or more counts support this clonotype. The V call is TRBV29-1, the J call TRBJ2-1, with D perhaps TRBD1 or TRBD2 (5 bases each). Germline V gene data show CDR1 as SQVTM and CDR2 as ANQGSEA. The CDR3 runs 12 residues. The chain's CDR3 is CSGGGSYNEQFF. For the CDR3, the DNA is TGCTCAGGTGGGGGTTCCTACAATGAGCAGTTCTTC.

This clonotype was detected ten times or more. V is TRBV2 and J is TRBJ2-2, with D possibly matching TRBD2 (6 bases). V lost 10 bases, J lost 5 bases, and 17 bases lay in between. This CDR3 is built from 14 residues. Per germline, CDR1 SNHLY and CDR2 FYNNEI. Written as DNA, the CDR3 is TGTGCCACCACCCGGGGACTTAAAACCGGGGAGCTGTTTTTT. Translated, it gives CATTRGLKTGELFF.

This chain joins TRBV24-1 and TRBJ1-2; 7 bases fit TRBD1. Trimming cost V 1 base and J 3 bases; bases outside gene matches: 1. In germline, CDR1 is KGHDR, CDR2 SFDVKD. CDR3 size: 14 residues. CDR3 in amino acids: CATSDFGTDYGYTF. The CDR3 bases are TGTGCCACCAGTGATTTTGGGACAGACTATGGCTACACCTTC.

In its sample, this clonotype was seen once. The rearrangement joins TRBV19 to TRBJ2-7; 9 nucleotides align to TRBD1. Trimming took 4 bases from V and 6 from J; bases not matched to a gene: 10. In germline, CDR1 is LNHDA, CDR2 SQIVND (reference sequence). The CDR3 consists of 15 residues. CDR3 in DNA: TGTGCCAGTAGTAAACGGGACAGGGAATGGAGCGAGCAGTACTTC. Protein sequence: CASSKRDREWSEQYF.

This clonotype was seen at least ten times. V is TRBV6-2 or TRBV6-3 and J is TRBJ2-5; the D is unclear. This CDR3 has 15 residues. Per germline, CDR1 MNHEY and CDR2 SVGEGT. The V end was cut by 2 bases, the J end by 4 bases, with 14 bases between. The CDR3 loop reads CASSYLGWDGETQYF. The CDR3 nucleotides read TGTGCCAGCAGTTACCTGGGATGGGATGGAGAGACCCAGTACTTC.

This clonotype was found many times. The genes are TRBV6-5 and TRBJ2-1; no definite D call. Looked up from germline, CDR1 is MNHEY and CDR2 is SVGAGI. The CDR3 is 17 amino acids. Trimming shortened V by 0 bases and J by 6 bases, and 18 bases separated the two germline ends. CDR3 in DNA: TGTGCCAGCAGTTACTCCGTCTCCCCGGATGCCCCCAATGAGCAGTTCTTC. It encodes CASSYSVSPDAPNEQFF.

A note on this clonotype: Since a much larger clone is just one base distant, this may be a read error. The chain has TRBV7-9 and TRBJ2-1; D is perhaps TRBD1 (5 bases). In germline, CDR1 is SEHNR, CDR2 FQNEAQ (reference sequence). The CDR3 loop spans 14 amino acids. Trimming took off 4 bases at V and 10 bases at J, with 17 bases between the two ends. In DNA, the CDR3 is TGTGCCAGCAGCTCCAAGGGCCCAGGGTGGGAGCAGTTCTTC. Residues: CASSSKGPGWEQFF.

This clonotype was recorded a few times. The chain combines TRBV19 with TRBJ2-6; maybe TRBD2 (5 bases). The germline V gene encodes CDR1 LNHDA and CDR2 SQIVND (reference sequence). CDR3 length equals 16 residues. Trimming pared 3 bases from V and 4 bases from J, leaving 13 bases between. CDR3 nucleotide sequence: TGTGCCAGTAGTATGGTCCCGGGAAACGGGGCCAACGTCCTGACTTTC. The encoded protein is CASSMVPGNGANVLTF.

The chain has TRBV6-1 and TRBJ1-2; 7 bases match TRBD1. Germline V CDR1 and CDR2: MNHNS, SASEGT. The CDR3 covers 13 residues. The J segment lost 10 bases and the V segment lost 6 bases, leaving 11 bases of the junction unmatched. CDR3 sequence: CASSRQGLFLYTF. The CDR3 nucleotides are TGTGCCAGCAGCCGACAGGGCCTTTTTCTCTACACCTTC.

CDR3 nucleotides: TGTGCCAGCAGGCCGGGCCACGGGGAGACCCAGTACTTC. Its protein product is CASRPGHGETQYF. V and J are TRBV9 and TRBJ2-5, with D unresolved. The CDR3 sequence is 13 residues long. Germline assignment: CDR1 SGDLS and CDR2 YYNGEE. Trimming removed 5 bases at V and 5 bases at J, with 13 bases between.

V is TRBV27 and J is TRBJ2-2; D perhaps matches TRBD2 (6 bases). The CDR3 extends over 11 amino acids. Trimming cost V 7 bases and J 7 bases, with 7 bases left between them. Germline V gene sequence: CDR1 MNHEY, CDR2 SMNVEV (reference sequence). CDR3 sequence (DNA): TGTGCCAGCATGGGGGGCGGGGAGCTGTTTTTT. Amino acids: CASMGGGELFF.

This chain uses TRBV10-3 with TRBJ2-2; the D gene could be TRBD1 or TRBD2 (5 bases each). V was trimmed by 0 bases and J by 3 bases, leaving 5 bases between them. This CDR3 is 14 amino acids long. Germline V lookup: CDR1 ENHRY, CDR2 SYGVKD. DNA for the CDR3: TGTGCCATCAGTGAGTCGGGGGACACCGGGGAGCTGTTTTTT. As protein: CAISESGDTGELFF.

The V call is TRBV9, the J call TRBJ2-5; a weak D match, TRBD2 (5 bases). CDR3 length equals 14 residues. Germline V lookup: CDR1 SGDLS, CDR2 YYNGEE. V was shortened by 3 bases and J by 4 bases, with 13 bases between the two germline ends. This CDR3 reads CASSGRLQRETQYF. The CDR3 DNA follows: TGTGCCAGCAGCGGCCGACTACAACGAGAGACCCAGTACTTC.

This clonotype has ten or more counts. The chain carries TRBV5-1 and TRBJ1-2; TRBD1 matches at 10 bases. V dropped 3 bases and J dropped 4; count of bases not matched to a gene: 9. In germline, CDR1 is SGHRS, CDR2 YFSETQ. The CDR3 is 16 residues long. As DNA, the CDR3 is TGCGCCAGCAGCTGGACCGGGACAGGGGTATCCTATGGCTACACCTTC. The encoded protein is CASSWTGTGVSYGYTF.

In its sample, this clonotype was seen many times. This sequence joins TRBV6-1 and TRBJ2-3; 10 nucleotides align to TRBD2. Trimming at V came to 8 bases and at J to 3 bases, leaving 8 bases not matched to a gene. Germline CDR1 and CDR2: MNHNS and SASEGT. The CDR3 is made up of 15 amino acids. The CDR3 DNA is TGTGCCAGCTCTAGTAGCGGGGGGCCAACAGATACGCAGTATTTT. Residues: CASSSSGGPTDTQYF.

This clonotype has more than one count but fewer than ten. The chain links TRBV30 to TRBJ2-5; TRBD2 matches 11 bases. V shed 2 bases and J 3 bases; nucleotides not matched to a gene: 8. The CDR3 runs to 16 residues. The germline V gene encodes CDR1 GTSNPN and CDR2 SVGIG (reference sequence). For the CDR3, the DNA is TGTGCCTGGAGTCGAACACTAGCGGGGGAGGAAGAGACCCAGTACTTC. This encodes CAWSRTLAGEEETQYF.

There are many counts of this clonotype. The V and J genes are TRBV5-1 and TRBJ2-3; 7 nucleotides align to TRBD1. The CDR3 has 15 residues. Germline trimming cut 2 bases from V and 3 bases from J; bases unmatched to any gene: 6. The germline V gene encodes CDR1 SGHRS and CDR2 YFSETQ. CDR3 sequence (DNA): TGCGCCAGCAGCTTTCCTTTACAGGGGACAGATACGCAGTATTTT. Residues: CASSFPLQGTDTQYF.

The table lists this clonotype with a few counts. This chain joins TRBV5-1 and TRBJ1-2, with D uncertain. Germline CDR1 SGHRS, CDR2 YFSETQ. Trimming stripped 1 base from V and 6 bases from J, with 13 bases between. This CDR3 is 14 amino acids long. The DNA of the CDR3 is TGCGCCAGCAGCTTGTGGTCGGGGTTCGATGGCTACACCTTC. Translation: CASSLWSGFDGYTF.

The chain combines TRBV4-2 with TRBJ2-1, with 7 bases aligning to TRBD2. Germline values: CDR1 LGHNA, CDR2 YNFKEQ. Trimming took 2 bases from V and 9 from J; bases not matched to a gene: 10. This CDR3 contains 15 residues. CDR3 in amino acids: CASSQRLALTGEQFF. The CDR3 bases are TGTGCCAGCAGCCAAAGACTAGCTTTAACTGGTGAGCAGTTCTTC.